This T cell receptor (beta chain) emerged from a study of cytomegalovirus exposure and HLA in healthy donors. Study findings and constraints: Later work found that TCR association rates differed between HLA loci; DRB1 had the most and HLA-C the fewest.

Researchers ran the PCR with 60 Vbeta and 13 Jbeta primers. Some clones are missing from TCRdb's copy, which holds only in-frame ones; the method was immunoSEQ multiplex PCR. Among about 190,000 clones, almost 80% were seen once, and the ten largest hold 1.5% to 2%. The CDR3 is 14 amino acids. The V gene end was trimmed by 5 bases and the J gene end by 4 bases; junction bases not matched to a gene: 7. Germline-derived CDR1 and CDR2 are SGHTA and FQGNSA. Remarks on this clone: Its antigen is unidentified.

The TCR was taken from a woman aged 18 to 35 in good health and CMV-seronegative. Source material: PBMCs. The chain has TRBV7-2 and TRBJ2-5, with 7 bases that match TRBD2. In DNA, the CDR3 is TGTGCCAGCAGCGGTGGGGCGGGGGTAGAGACCCAGTACTTC. Protein: CASSGGAGVETQYF. Complete variable domain (other parts from reference TRBV7-2 and TRBJ2-5): GAGVSQSPSNKVTEKGKDVELRCDPISGHTALYWYRQSLGQGLEFLIYFQGNSAPDKSGLPSDRFSAERTGGSVSTLTIQRTQQEDSAVYLCASSGGAGVETQYFGPGTRLLVL.